These 21 T cell receptor beta chains originate from one sample sequenced in a study of T cell responses to AZD1222 COVID-19 vaccine. The assay was immunoSEQ multiplex PCR, and TCRdb's table has in-frame clones only and misses some. The sample contains more than 80,000 clones, roughly 85% of which appear only once. Sample: peripheral blood, taken 28 days after the second AZD1222 dose. These TCRs come from an adult who received the AZD1222 COVID-19 vaccine.

The CDR3 nucleotides read TGTGCCAGCAGTGGAACTAGCGGGAGCGGGTCGGCGGAGACCCAGTACTTC. Residues: CASSGTSGSGSAETQYF. The rearrangement joins TRBV2 to TRBJ2-5; 11 nucleotides match TRBD2. V gave up 4 bases and J gave up 5 bases; unmatched junction bases: 12. Germline CDR1 SNHLY, CDR2 FYNNEI. The length of the CDR3 is 17 residues.

V gene TRBV18 combines with J gene TRBJ2-7; D tentatively fits TRBD1 or TRBD2 (5 bases each). The CDR3 is 13 residues long. Germline-derived CDR1 and CDR2 are KGHSH and LQKENI. Trimming took off 2 bases at V and 6 bases at J, with 11 bases between the two ends. In nucleotides, the CDR3 is TGTGCCAGCTCACCAGGGGCAGGAGGCGAGCAGTACTTC. It translates to CASSPGAGGEQYF.

The chain recombines TRBV19 with TRBJ1-1; D possibly corresponds to TRBD1 (6 bases). Trimming took off 5 bases at V and 1 base at J, with 11 bases between the two ends. The CDR3 contains 14 residues. In germline, CDR1 is LNHDA, CDR2 SQIVND (reference sequence). CDR3 region: CASSAGQKNTEAFF. The CDR3 DNA sequence: TGTGCCAGTAGTGCCGGACAGAAGAACACTGAAGCTTTCTTT.

The CDR3 DNA reads as TGTGCCAGCAGCGCGAAGACTAGCGGGGGTGCCACCGGGGAGCTGTTTTTT. Protein product: CASSAKTSGGATGELFF. The chain is built from TRBV7-9 and TRBJ2-2, with 12 bases that match TRBD2. Germline-derived CDR1 and CDR2 are SEHNR and FQNEAQ (reference sequence). The CDR3 has 17 residues. V lost 5 bases to trimming and J lost 4 bases; unmatched junction nucleotides: 8. Full variable domain (outside the CDR3, taken from reference TRBV7-9 and TRBJ2-2): DTGVSQNPRHKITKRGQNVTFRCDPISEHNRLYWYRQTLGQGPEFLTYFQNEAQLEKSRLLSDRFSAERPKGSFSTLEIQRTEQGDSAMYLCASSAKTSGGATGELFFGEGSRLTVL.

This chain joins TRBV28 and TRBJ1-5; D perhaps matches TRBD1 (6 bases). The CDR3 is made up of 13 amino acids. In germline, CDR1 is MDHEN, CDR2 SYDVKM. Trimming removed 8 bases from V and 9 bases from J, with 17 bases in between. DNA for the CDR3: TGTGCCAGCTCGAAGATGGGGGCCCGGCCCCAGCATTTT. The encoded protein is CASSKMGARPQHF.

The chain combines TRBV4-3 with TRBJ1-1; D is uncertain. Germline CDR1 reads LGHNA; CDR2 reads YSLEER. V was pared by 0 bases and J by 9 bases, with 11 bases between. This CDR3 region has 13 residues. The CDR3, as DNA: TGCGCCAGCAGCCAAGACCACCTGAGAAAAGCTTTCTTT. Its protein is CASSQDHLRKAFF.

V usage is TRBV5-1 and J usage is TRBJ1-3, with 8 bases that match TRBD1. The CDR3 covers 16 residues. Trimming removed 0 bases from V and 1 base from J; junction bases left unmatched: 3. Germline CDR1 is SGHRS and CDR2 is YFSETQ. This CDR3 reads CASSLEQGGSGNTIYF. CDR3 nucleotide sequence: TGCGCCAGCAGCTTGGAACAGGGGGGATCTGGAAACACCATATATTTT.

The gene calls are TRBV25-1 and TRBJ2-5, with 10 positions matching TRBD1. Germline V lookup: CDR1 MGHDK, CDR2 SYGVNS. The CDR3 is 17 amino acids. Losses at the gene ends were 3 bases for V and 2 bases for J; bases not matched to a gene: 9. The CDR3 loop is CASSEDGTGARQETQYF. The CDR3 DNA reads TGTGCCAGCAGTGAGGACGGGACAGGGGCCAGACAAGAGACCCAGTACTTC. The variable domain in full, completed from reference TRBV25-1 and TRBJ2-5, reads EADIYQTPRYLVIGTGKKITLECSQTMGHDKMYWYQQDPGMELHLIHYSYGVNSTEKGDLSSESTVSRIRTEHFPLTLESARPSHTSQYLCASSEDGTGARQETQYFGPGTRLLVL.

The chain links TRBV3-1 (or the pseudogene TRBV3-2) to TRBJ2-5, with D possibly being TRBD2 (5 bases). This CDR3 has 14 amino acids. The V gene lost 1 base and the J gene lost 5 bases, with 11 bases spanning the gap. The V gene's germline CDR1 is LGHDT and CDR2 YNNKEL (reference sequence). The CDR3: CASSQGHRGETQYF. As DNA, the CDR3 is TGTGCCAGCAGCCAAGGCCATCGAGGGGAGACCCAGTACTTC.

This rearrangement joins TRBV9 to TRBJ2-1, with 10 bases matching TRBD1. Trimming at V came to 0 bases and at J to 6 bases, leaving 0 bases not matched to a gene. Germline V gives CDR1 SGDLS, CDR2 YYNGEE. There are 14 residues in the CDR3. The CDR3 here is CASSVGTGGNEQFF. Written as DNA, the CDR3 is TGTGCCAGCAGCGTAGGGACAGGGGGCAATGAGCAGTTCTTC.

The rearrangement uses TRBV7-3 and TRBJ2-1, with 7 nucleotides matching TRBD1. CDR1 and CDR2 (germline): SGHTA, FQGTGA. The length of the CDR3 is 12 residues. The J segment lost 10 bases and the V segment lost 5 bases, leaving 5 bases of the junction unmatched. The CDR3 region has the DNA TGTGCCAGCAGCCCCGACAGGGTCGAGCAGTTCTTC. The encoded protein is CASSPDRVEQFF.

This sequence joins TRBV6-6 and TRBJ1-6; 7 positions agree with TRBD1. Losses at the gene ends were 6 bases for V and 10 bases for J; bases not matched to a gene: 9. The CDR3 length is 14 residues. Germline loops: CDR1 MNHNY, CDR2 SVGAGI (reference sequence). CDR3 amino acids: CASSPGGVESPLHF. CDR3 DNA: TGTGCCAGCAGCCCAGGGGGAGTGGAGTCACCCCTCCACTTT.

The V gene is TRBV28, the J gene TRBJ2-6; 9 bases are a match to TRBD1. Germline V gene sequence: CDR1 MDHEN, CDR2 SYDVKM. CDR3 size: 16 residues. J lost 4 bases, V lost 8 bases, and 9 bases had no gene match. This CDR3 is CASGPGTGNGANVLTF. Written as DNA, the CDR3 is TGTGCCAGCGGTCCCGGGACAGGGAACGGGGCCAACGTCCTGACTTTC.

This clone was observed a single time. V usage is TRBV28 and J usage is TRBJ1-1, with D possibly being TRBD1 (6 bases). This CDR3 has 12 residues. Trimming took off 2 bases at V and 6 bases at J, with 7 bases between the two ends. CDR1 is MDHEN and CDR2 is SYDVKM in the germline V gene. This CDR3 is CASSLQGPEAFF. CDR3 DNA: TGTGCCAGCAGTTTACAGGGGCCTGAAGCTTTCTTT. The full variable domain, with the rest looked up from reference TRBV28 and TRBJ1-1, is DVKVTQSSRYLVKRTGEKVFLECVQDMDHENMFWYRQDPGLGLRLIYFSYDVKMKEKGDIPEGYSVSREKKERFSLILESASTNQTSMYLCASSLQGPEAFFGQGTRLTVV.

The chain has TRBV7-9 and TRBJ2-1; D might be TRBD2 (7 bases). This CDR3 is 16 amino acids long. Trimming removed 1 base from V and 8 bases from J, with 18 bases in between. Germline assignment: CDR1 SEHNR and CDR2 FQNEAQ (reference sequence). CDR3 region: CASSLGGTSGGDEQFF. DNA for the CDR3: TGTGCCAGCAGCTTAGGGGGAACATCGGGGGGCGATGAGCAGTTCTTC.

The rearrangement uses TRBV19 and TRBJ1-6; tentative D call: TRBD1 (5 bases). V was cut by 7 bases and J by 4 bases, with 23 bases left in between. Looked up from germline, CDR1 is LNHDA and CDR2 is SQIVND (reference sequence). The CDR3 has 18 residues. DNA for the CDR3: TGTGCCAGTACCGGGGGACCAGAGGCCGGGCGATATAATTCACCCCTCCACTTT. Its translation: CASTGGPEAGRYNSPLHF.

V is TRBV18 and J is TRBJ1-3; TRBD1 is a possible D gene (5 bases). There are 16 residues in the CDR3. CDR1 and CDR2 (germline): KGHSH, LQKENI. V lost 3 bases, J lost 4 bases, and 16 bases lay in between. The CDR3 here is CASSPSGTDHGNTIYF. The CDR3 nucleotides read TGTGCCAGCTCACCTTCCGGGACGGACCACGGAAACACCATATATTTT.

This sequence joins TRBV7-9 and TRBJ2-1; perhaps TRBD2 as D (5 bases). Germline V gene lookup returns CDR1 SEHNR and CDR2 FQNEAQ (reference sequence). The CDR3 has 15 amino acids. The ends were cut back, 5 bases at V and 3 bases at J, with 14 bases in the middle. CDR3 DNA: TGTGCCAGCAGCCGTCTCGGACTCTTCTACAATGAGCAGTTCTTC. Translation gives CASSRLGLFYNEQFF.

The V call is TRBV7-9, the J call TRBJ2-3, with a weak D call TRBD2 (5 bases). CDR1 is SEHNR, CDR2 FQNEAQ, per germline (reference sequence). CDR3 length: 15 amino acids. The V end was cut by 6 bases, the J end by 5 bases, with 18 bases between. The CDR3 loop is CASSSVSGVGDTQYF. The DNA for the CDR3 is TGTGCCAGCAGTTCGGTCTCCGGGGTTGGAGATACGCAGTATTTT.

The CDR3 DNA follows: TGTGCCAGCAGCTGGACGGGGCAGGGTGGTTCACCCCTCCACTTT. This translates into CASSWTGQGGSPLHF. The V call is TRBV7-9, the J call TRBJ1-6; tentative D call: TRBD1 (5 bases). CDR1 and CDR2 (germline): SEHNR, FQNEAQ (reference sequence). V was shortened by 4 bases and J by 9 bases, with 16 bases between the two germline ends. The CDR3 runs to 15 residues.

This chain joins TRBV7-9 and TRBJ2-1; D is ambiguous. Between the trimmed V and J ends, which lost 5 bases and 0 bases, there was a span of 5 bases. The CDR3 covers 13 residues. Germline V CDR1 and CDR2: SEHNR, FQNEAQ (reference sequence). The CDR3 loop reads CASSESSYNEQFF. The CDR3 DNA reads as TGTGCCAGCAGCGAGAGCTCCTACAATGAGCAGTTCTTC.